These T cell receptor beta chains were read from a single sample in a study of PD-L1 blockade in urothelial cancer. Sequenced by immunoSEQ multiplex PCR; TCRdb stores in-frame clones only, minus some. Found here are some 53,000 clones, roughly 80% of them singletons; the top ten hold 3% to 4%. The material sequenced was PBMCs, taken around atezolizumab (anti-PD-L1) treatment. The receptors derive from a man between 65 and 79 years old with urothelial cancer. Both conserved end residues are part of each CDR3. D genes are given only for firm matches. Expanded clones are given a class, and other clones once, few, many or no size at all.

cdr3_aa	cdr3_nt	v_call	d_call	j_call	clone_size
CASVVTDTQYF	TGTGCCAGCGTCGTGACAGATACGCAGTATTTT	TRBV2	-	TRBJ2-3	-
CASSARDREGTEAFF	TGTGCCAGCAGTGCCCGGGACAGGGAAGGGACTGAAGCTTTCTTT	TRBV5-4	TRBD1	TRBJ1-1	few
CASSPEVTSNQPQHF	TGTGCCAGCAGCCCAGAGGTGACTAGCAATCAGCCCCAGCATTTT	TRBV7-8	-	TRBJ1-5	-
CASRRDSGETQYF	TGCGCCAGCAGGCGGGACTCCGGGGAGACCCAGTACTTC	TRBV5-1	-	TRBJ2-5	-
CASSFRQGVNSYEQYF	TGTGCCAGCAGCTTCCGACAGGGGGTCAATTCCTACGAGCAGTACTTC	TRBV5-4	TRBD1	TRBJ2-7	-
CASSLAAGYQETQYF	TGTGCCAGTAGCCTAGCGGCGGGTTACCAAGAGACCCAGTACTTC	TRBV19	TRBD2	TRBJ2-5	few
CASSPKPGYGYTF	TGTGCCAGCAGCCCCAAGCCGGGGTATGGCTACACCTTC	TRBV9	-	TRBJ1-2	-
CASSMGLYGAGGPDEQYF	TGTGCCAGTAGTATGGGTTTATATGGAGCGGGAGGGCCCGACGAGCAGTACTTC	TRBV19	TRBD2	TRBJ2-7	-
CASSEGLPRWQETQYF	TGTGCCAGCAGCGAGGGACTCCCCAGGTGGCAAGAGACCCAGTACTTC	TRBV7-9	-	TRBJ2-5	-
CASSDLGRTEAFF	TGTGCCAGTTCGGACTTAGGGAGGACTGAAGCTTTCTTT	TRBV19	-	TRBJ1-1	-
CASSLGRGREVQYF	TGTGCCAGCAGCTTAGGGCGGGGGAGAGAGGTCCAGTACTTC	TRBV7-2	TRBD2	TRBJ2-7	once
CASDPSSGGGNQPQHF	TGTGCCAGCGACCCCTCGTCGGGGGGAGGAAATCAGCCCCAGCATTTT	TRBV28	-	TRBJ1-5	-
CASSPTGDRTYEQYF	TGTGCCAGCAGCCCCACTGGGGACAGGACCTACGAGCAGTACTTC	TRBV9	TRBD1	TRBJ2-7	many
CASSRRPGQGNYEQYF	TGTGCCAGCAGCCGCCGACCGGGACAGGGGAACTACGAGCAGTACTTC	TRBV4-2	TRBD1	TRBJ2-7	-
CASSLAGDYGYTF	TGCGCCAGCAGCTTGGCGGGGGACTATGGCTACACCTTC	TRBV5-1	-	TRBJ1-2	-
CASSPPGQGGSTDTQYF	TGTGCCAGCTCACCACCCGGCCAGGGCGGTAGCACAGATACGCAGTATTTT	TRBV18	-	TRBJ2-3	-
CASSFQTSGYEQYF	TGTGCCAGCAGCTTCCAGACTAGCGGGTACGAGCAGTACTTC	TRBV7-2	TRBD2	TRBJ2-7	-
CASGLNRGETQYF	TGTGCTAGTGGTTTGAACAGGGGCGAGACCCAGTACTTC	TRBV12-5	TRBD1	TRBJ2-5	-
CASSRYLAGALGEQYF	TGTGCCAGCAGCAGATATTTAGCGGGGGCCCTTGGCGAGCAGTACTTC	TRBV5-4	TRBD2	TRBJ2-7	-
CASSKGVWEAQYF	TGTGCCAGTAGTAAGGGCGTCTGGGAGGCCCAGTACTTC	TRBV19	-	TRBJ2-5	-
CASSGPTWGQSYEQYF	TGTGCCAGCAGCGGCCCGACGTGGGGGCAGTCCTACGAGCAGTACTTC	TRBV7-3	-	TRBJ2-7	-
CASSLGASTDTQYF	TGTGCCAGCAGCTTAGGGGCTAGCACAGATACGCAGTATTTT	TRBV7-9	-	TRBJ2-3	-
CASTLAGSSYNEQFF	TGTGCCAGCACCTTAGCGGGGAGCTCCTACAATGAGCAGTTCTTC	TRBV2	TRBD2	TRBJ2-1	-
CASSPLVSSNEQFF	TGTGCCAGCAGCCCTCTGGTTAGCAGCAATGAGCAGTTCTTC	TRBV7-7	-	TRBJ2-1	-
CASSLAPTGLKETQYF	TGCGCCAGCAGCTTGGCCCCCACAGGGCTAAAAGAGACCCAGTACTTC	TRBV5-1	-	TRBJ2-5	-
CASRRPAGETQYF	TGTGCCAGCAGGAGACCAGCGGGAGAGACCCAGTACTTC	TRBV5-6	-	TRBJ2-5	-
CASSATGLAGRETQYF	TGTGCCAGTAGTGCGACCGGACTAGCGGGGAGAGAGACCCAGTACTTC	TRBV19	TRBD2	TRBJ2-5	-
CASSPVNRGGNTIYF	TGTGCCAGCTCACCCGTCAACAGGGGTGGAAACACCATATATTTT	TRBV18	TRBD1	TRBJ1-3	-
CASSQRGLGADTQYF	TGTGCCAGCAGCCAGAGAGGACTCGGCGCAGATACGCAGTATTTT	TRBV14	-	TRBJ2-3	-
CASSIKGTSGANTGELFF	TGTGCCAGCAGCATAAAGGGGACTAGCGGAGCTAACACCGGGGAGCTGTTTTTT	TRBV5-4	TRBD2	TRBJ2-2	few
CASSSSGLTHSGANVLTF	TGTGCCAGCAGCTCGTCGGGACTCACCCACTCTGGGGCCAACGTCCTGACTTTC	TRBV7-3	-	TRBJ2-6	once
CASRPTGGGGNTIYF	TGTGCCAGCAGGCCAACAGGGGGCGGTGGAAACACCATATATTTT	TRBV7-8	TRBD1	TRBJ1-3	-
CASSSRDSYEQYF	TGTGCCAGCAGCTCACGGGACTCCTACGAGCAGTACTTC	TRBV11-2	-	TRBJ2-7	-
CASSYPRRLHF	TGTGCCAGCAGTTACCCCAGGCGCCTCCACTTT	TRBV6-5	-	TRBJ1-6	few
CASSVEPTTGGSGYTF	TGTGCCAGCAGCGTAGAGCCCACGACAGGGGGCTCTGGCTACACCTTC	TRBV9	TRBD1	TRBJ1-2	-
CASSQESAFWTSGNSEQFF	TGCGCCAGCAGCCAAGAAAGCGCCTTTTGGACTAGCGGGAATAGTGAGCAGTTCTTC	TRBV4-3	TRBD2	TRBJ2-1	-
CASRWGQMYNEQFF	TGTGCCAGCAGATGGGGACAGATGTACAATGAGCAGTTCTTC	TRBV11-2	TRBD1	TRBJ2-1	-
CASSYRTGHEQFF	TGTGCCAGCAGCTACCGGACAGGTCATGAGCAGTTCTTC	TRBV13	TRBD1	TRBJ2-1	-
CASSLPGGLGGNEQFF	TGTGCCAGCAGCTTACCAGGGGGACTGGGGGGCAATGAGCAGTTCTTC	TRBV7-2	-	TRBJ2-1	-
CAIRGGQGATQPQHF	TGTGCCATCCGAGGAGGGCAGGGGGCAACTCAGCCCCAGCATTTT	TRBV10-3	TRBD1	TRBJ1-5	-
CASSSKTGTVTGELFF	TGTGCCAGCAGCTCAAAGACAGGCACTGTCACCGGGGAGCTGTTTTTT	TRBV7-2	-	TRBJ2-2	-
CASSMTRRSYEQYF	TGTGCCAGCAGCATGACTAGAAGATCCTACGAGCAGTACTTC	TRBV7-2	-	TRBJ2-7	-
CASSQERGDTDTQYF	TGCGCCAGCAGCCAAGAGCGGGGGGACACAGATACGCAGTATTTT	TRBV4-3	TRBD2	TRBJ2-3	-
CASSPPGDSYEQYF	TGTGCCAGCAGCCCCCCGGGGGACTCCTACGAGCAGTACTTC	TRBV4-2	-	TRBJ2-7	few
CASSYRTGYEQYF	TGTGCCAGCAGCTACAGGACAGGCTACGAGCAGTACTTC	TRBV7-2	TRBD1	TRBJ2-7	-
CASSQVLGNTIYF	TGTGCCAGCAGCCAAGTACTTGGAAACACCATATATTTT	TRBV4-2	-	TRBJ1-3	few
CASSLDVEGEKLFF	TGTGCCAGCAGCTTAGATGTCGAGGGTGAGAAACTGTTTTTT	TRBV11-3	-	TRBJ1-4	once
CASSHPTGANYGYTF	TGTGCCAGTAGTCATCCCACAGGGGCTAACTATGGCTACACCTTC	TRBV19	TRBD1	TRBJ1-2	-
CASSLDGTGETQYF	TGTGCCAGCAGCTTAGATGGGACAGGAGAGACCCAGTACTTC	TRBV11-3	TRBD1	TRBJ2-5	-
CASSVGLGQRGSYEQYF	TGTGCCAGCAGCGTAGGCCTCGGGCAAAGGGGGAGCTACGAGCAGTACTTC	TRBV7-6	-	TRBJ2-7	-
CASSVPGQGRAEKLFF	TGTGCCAGCAGTGTCCCGGGACAGGGGCGGGCTGAAAAACTGTTTTTT	TRBV2	TRBD1	TRBJ1-4	-
CASSFGAGGLTDTQYF	TGTGCCAGCAGCTTTGGGGCGGGGGGACTTACAGATACGCAGTATTTT	TRBV7-9	TRBD2	TRBJ2-3	-